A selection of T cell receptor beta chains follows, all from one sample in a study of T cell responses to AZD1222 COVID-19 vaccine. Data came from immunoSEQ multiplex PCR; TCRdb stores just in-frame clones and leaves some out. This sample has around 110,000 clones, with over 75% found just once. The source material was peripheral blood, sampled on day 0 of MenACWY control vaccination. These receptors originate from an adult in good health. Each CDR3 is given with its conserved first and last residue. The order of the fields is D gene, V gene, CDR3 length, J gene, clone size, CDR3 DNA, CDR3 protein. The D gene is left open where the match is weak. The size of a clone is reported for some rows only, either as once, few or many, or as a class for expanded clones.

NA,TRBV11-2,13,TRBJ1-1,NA,TGTGCCAGCAGTTGGCAGGGCAACACTGAAGCTTTCTTT,CASSWQGNTEAFF
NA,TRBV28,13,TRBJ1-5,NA,TGTGCCGTCCACCAGTCGGGGGGTCAGCCCCAGCATTTT,CAVHQSGGQPQHF
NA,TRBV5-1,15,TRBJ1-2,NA,TGCGCCAGCAGCTTGCGTGGTGGGGCTGGCTATGGCTACACCTTC,CASSLRGGAGYGYTF
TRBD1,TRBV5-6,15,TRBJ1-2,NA,TGTGCCAGCAGCTTGGGGGGGACAGGGGCACGAGGCTACACCTTC,CASSLGGTGARGYTF
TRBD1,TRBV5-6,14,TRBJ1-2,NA,TGTGCCAGCAGCTTGGAGCAGGGGGCCTATGGCTACACCTTC,CASSLEQGAYGYTF
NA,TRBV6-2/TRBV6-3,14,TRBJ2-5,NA,TGTGCCAGCAGTTACGGGGTTAGGAAAGAGACCCAGTACTTC,CASSYGVRKETQYF
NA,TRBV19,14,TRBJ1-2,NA,TGTGCCAGTAGGGATGGGCCGGGGTACTATGGCTACACCTTC,CASRDGPGYYGYTF
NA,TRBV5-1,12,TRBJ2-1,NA,TGCGCCAGCAGCAGGGGTTACAATGAGCAGTTCTTC,CASSRGYNEQFF
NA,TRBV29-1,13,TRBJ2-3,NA,TGCAGCGTTGTTCCGCGGTCCACAGATACGCAGTATTTT,CSVVPRSTDTQYF
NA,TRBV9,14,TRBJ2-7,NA,TGTGCCAGCAGCGTATCAGGGGCCGCGGGCGAGCAGTACTTC,CASSVSGAAGEQYF
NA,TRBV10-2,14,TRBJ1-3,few,TGCGCCAGCACCCCCGGTGGGTCTGGAAACACCATATATTTT,CASTPGGSGNTIYF
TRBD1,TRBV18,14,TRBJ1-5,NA,TGTGCCAGCTCACCAGGGACAGGCAATCAGCCCCAGCATTTT,CASSPGTGNQPQHF
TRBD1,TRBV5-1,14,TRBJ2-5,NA,TGCGCCAGCAGCTTTGAGGGGGCTTGGGAGACCCAGTACTTC,CASSFEGAWETQYF
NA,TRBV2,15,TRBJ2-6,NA,TGTGCCAGCAGTGATAGGGGCTCTGGGGCCAACGTCCTGACTTTC,CASSDRGSGANVLTF
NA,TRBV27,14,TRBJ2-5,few,TGTGCCAGCAGTTTACGTCTGGGAAAAGAGACCCAGTACTTC,CASSLRLGKETQYF
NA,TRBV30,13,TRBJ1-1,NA,TGTGCCTGGAGTGGCCGCAGGAACACTGAAGCTTTCTTT,CAWSGRRNTEAFF
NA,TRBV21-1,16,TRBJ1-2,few,TGTGCCAGCAGCAAAGTCCGGCGGGGGCAGACCTATGGCTACACCTTC,CASSKVRRGQTYGYTF
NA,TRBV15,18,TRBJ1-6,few,TGTGCCACCAGCAGAGATGCCCTGGGCAGGGCCACGGATTCACCCCTCCACTTT,CATSRDALGRATDSPLHF
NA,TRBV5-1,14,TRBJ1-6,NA,TGCGCCAGCAGCTTTAACAGAGCAAATTCACCCCTCCACTTT,CASSFNRANSPLHF
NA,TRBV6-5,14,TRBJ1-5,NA,TGTGCCAGCAGTTACACCCAGGCCTGGCGGCCCCAGCATTTT,CASSYTQAWRPQHF
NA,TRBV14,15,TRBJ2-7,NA,TGTGCCAGCAGCTTAGGACTTTTGAGCTCCTACGAGCAGTACTTC,CASSLGLLSSYEQYF
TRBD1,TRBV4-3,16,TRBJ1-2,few,TGCGCCAGCAGCCAGGAAAGGGGGCTAGCTAACTATGGCTACACCTTC,CASSQERGLANYGYTF
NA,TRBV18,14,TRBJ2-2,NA,TGTGCCAGCTCACCCTTCAGGGGAACGGGGGAGCTGTTTTTT,CASSPFRGTGELFF
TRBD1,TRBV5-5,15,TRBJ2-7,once,TGTGCCAGCAGCCCAACTGGACAGGTGTTCCACGAGCAGTACTTC,CASSPTGQVFHEQYF
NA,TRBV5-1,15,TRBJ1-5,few,TGCGCCAGCAGCCTAACAGGTAATAGCAATCAGCCCCAGCATTTT,CASSLTGNSNQPQHF
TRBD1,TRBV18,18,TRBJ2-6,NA,TGTGCCAGCTCTAGGGACAGCCTCCAAGCCTCTGGGGCCAACGTCCTGACTTTC,CASSRDSLQASGANVLTF
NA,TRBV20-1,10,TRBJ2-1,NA,TGCAGTGCTAAGAGTGATGAGCAGTTCTTC,CSAKSDEQFF
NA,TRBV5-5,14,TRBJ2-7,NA,TGTGCCAGCAGCTTCGGCAGGTCCTCCCACGAGCAGTACTTC,CASSFGRSSHEQYF
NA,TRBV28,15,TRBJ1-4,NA,TGTGCCAGCAGGTTCCAGGCGGGGTTTAATGAAAAACTGTTTTTT,CASRFQAGFNEKLFF
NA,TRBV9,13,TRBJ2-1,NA,TGTGCCAGCAGCGTGTTCGTCTCGAATGAGCAGTTCTTC,CASSVFVSNEQFF
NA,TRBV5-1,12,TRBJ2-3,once,TGCGCCAGCAGCTTCGGAACAGATACGCAGTATTTT,CASSFGTDTQYF
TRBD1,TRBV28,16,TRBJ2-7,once,TGTGCCAGCAGTGAGGGACAGGGGGCAGCTCTCTACGAGCAGTACTTC,CASSEGQGAALYEQYF
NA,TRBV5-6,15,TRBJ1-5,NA,TGTGCCAGCAGCCTCCATTTTTCAGGGCTCCAGCCCCAGCATTTT,CASSLHFSGLQPQHF
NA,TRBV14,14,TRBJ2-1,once,TGTGCCAGCAGCCAAGGACAGACAAACAATGAGCAGTTCTTC,CASSQGQTNNEQFF
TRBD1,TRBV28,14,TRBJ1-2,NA,TGTGCCAGCAGTCCCTACGGGACAGTCTATGGCTACACCTTC,CASSPYGTVYGYTF
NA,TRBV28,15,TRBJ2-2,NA,TGTGCCAGCAGTTTATTGGCAGGTTACACCGGGGAGCTGTTTTTT,CASSLLAGYTGELFF
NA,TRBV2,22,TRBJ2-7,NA,TGTGCCAGCAGTGAAGCGCCGGTGACTGTGATAGGGGGTCTCCCTCTTGACTACGAGCAGTACTTC,CASSEAPVTVIGGLPLDYEQYF
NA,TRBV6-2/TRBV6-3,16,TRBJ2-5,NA,TGTGCCAGCAGTTATGGGGTTGGGCGGCTCCAAGAGACCCAGTACTTC,CASSYGVGRLQETQYF
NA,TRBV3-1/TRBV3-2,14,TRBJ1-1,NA,TGTGCCAGCAGCGGTCGTGGCTTGAACACTGAAGCTTTCTTT,CASSGRGLNTEAFF
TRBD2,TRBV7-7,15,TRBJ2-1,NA,TGTGCTAGCAGCTTAGAATCGGGGGGCTACAATGAGCAGTTCTTC,CASSLESGGYNEQFF
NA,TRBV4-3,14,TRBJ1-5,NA,TGCGCCAGCAGCCAATATAGGGGTGGGCAGCCCCAGCATTTT,CASSQYRGGQPQHF
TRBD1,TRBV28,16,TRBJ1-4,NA,TGTGCCAGCAGACCCCCCACGACAGGGGGCAATGAAAAACTGTTTTTT,CASRPPTTGGNEKLFF
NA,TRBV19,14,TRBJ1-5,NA,TGTGCCAGTAGTAACACCCCCAGCAATCAGCCCCAGCATTTT,CASSNTPSNQPQHF
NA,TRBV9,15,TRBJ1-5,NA,TGTGCCAGCAGCGTTCCGGGACAACACAATCAGCCCCAGCATTTT,CASSVPGQHNQPQHF
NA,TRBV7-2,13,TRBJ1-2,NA,TGTGCCAGCAGCCCCGACCGACACTATGGCTACACCTTC,CASSPDRHYGYTF
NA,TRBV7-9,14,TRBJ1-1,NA,TGTGCCAGCAGCTTAACCGTGCGGGGCACTGAAGCTTTCTTT,CASSLTVRGTEAFF
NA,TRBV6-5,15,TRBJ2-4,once,TGTGCCAGCAGGGGGTTAGGGCTAGCCAAAAACATTCAGTACTTC,CASRGLGLAKNIQYF
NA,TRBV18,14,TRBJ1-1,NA,TGTGCCAGCTCACCAGCCAGGGACGGCACTGAAGCTTTCTTT,CASSPARDGTEAFF
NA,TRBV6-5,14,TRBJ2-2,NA,TGTGCCACCGGAAGAGGGGGAGGGAGTGGGGAGCTGTTTTTT,CATGRGGGSGELFF
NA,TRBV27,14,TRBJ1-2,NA,TGTGCCTCCCGGGCAGCCGTCGGGGGCTATGGCTACACCTTC,CASRAAVGGYGYTF
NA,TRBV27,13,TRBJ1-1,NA,TGTGCCAGCAGTTTGTTGGGGCAGACTGAAGCTTTCTTT,CASSLLGQTEAFF
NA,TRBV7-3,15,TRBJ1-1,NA,TGTGCCAGCAGGGCTCAGGCGGGGATGAACACTGAAGCTTTCTTT,CASRAQAGMNTEAFF
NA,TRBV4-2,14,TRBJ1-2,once,TGTGCCAGCAGCGGGAGCAGGGCCTTGGATGGCTACACCTTC,CASSGSRALDGYTF